The 12 T cell receptor beta chains presented below share a single source sample, sequenced in a study of early T cells in non-severe SARS-CoV-2 infection. TCRdb reprocessed the 5' RACE reads via MiXCR and lists one record per CDR3 protein. The data contain more than 50,000 distinct CDR3 sequences, approximately 13% of them singletons. The sequencing here drew on whole blood, taken at baseline. All receptors derive from an adult who was a healthcare worker with PCR-confirmed SARS-CoV-2 infection or an uninfected control (not recorded which).

The rearrangement links TRBV28 to TRBJ2-7; D is possibly TRBD2 (5 bases). This CDR3 spans 11 amino acids. Germline V gene data show CDR1 as MDHEN and CDR2 as SYDVKM. The V gene lost 4 bases and the J gene lost 8 bases, with 9 bases spanning the gap. The CDR3 region is CASSSRRQQYF. Here the CDR3 DNA reads TGTGCCAGCAGTTCCCGGAGGCAGCAGTACTTC.

This clonotype was seen ten or more times. The V gene is TRBV27, the J gene TRBJ2-5, with D possibly TRBD1 on 5 matching bases. Per the germline V gene, CDR1 is MNHEY and CDR2 is SMNVEV (reference sequence). V was trimmed by 0 bases and J by 5 bases, leaving 13 bases between them. There are 15 residues in the CDR3. Written as DNA, the CDR3 is TGTGCCAGCAGTTTATCCGCAGGGATCGGCGAGACCCAGTACTTC. Translation gives CASSLSAGIGETQYF.

This clonotype appeared a few times. The chain joins TRBV14 to TRBJ2-7; D ambiguous. Germline CDR1 SGHDN, CDR2 FVKESK. CDR3 length equals 13 residues. With 1 base removed from V and 0 bases from J, the gap between germline ends came to 4 bases. This chain's CDR3 is CASSQGGSYEQYF. In DNA, the CDR3 is TGTGCCAGCAGCCAAGGGGGCTCCTACGAGCAGTACTTC.

This clonotype has more than one count but fewer than ten. Its ends do not fully match the called genes, so a read error is possible. This chain uses TRBV6-2 or TRBV6-3 with TRBJ1-2; the match to TRBD1 covers 12 bases. The CDR3 loop spans 16 amino acids. The germline V gene has CDR1 MNHEY and CDR2 SVGEGT. CDR3 sequence: CASIPTGQGANYGYTF. Here the CDR3 DNA reads TGTGCCAGCATACCAACGGGACAGGGGGCCAACTATGGCTACACTTTC.

This clonotype was recorded a few times. V and J are TRBV5-1 and TRBJ2-3, with D possibly being TRBD1 (5 bases). Trimming took off 3 bases at V and 6 bases at J, with 17 bases between the two ends. Germline-derived CDR1 and CDR2 are SGHRS and YFSETQ. The CDR3 length is 15 residues. CDR3 amino acids: CASSSGEGAGDTQYF. CDR3 bases: TGCGCCAGCAGCTCAGGCGAAGGGGCCGGGGATACGCAGTATTTT.

V usage is TRBV7-9 and J usage is TRBJ2-7; D is unclear. The CDR3 is 12 residues long. The germline CDR1 and CDR2 sequences are SEHNR and FQNEAQ (reference sequence). The ends were cut back, 5 bases at V and 3 bases at J, with 8 bases in the middle. CDR3 coding DNA: TGTGCCAGCAGCGCGGACGGCTACGAGCAGTACTTC. Encoded protein: CASSADGYEQYF.

This clonotype was seen many times. The chain combines TRBV2 with TRBJ2-2; no clear D. CDR3 length: 13 residues. Germline V gene sequence: CDR1 SNHLY, CDR2 FYNNEI. V lost 1 base and J 7 bases, leaving 7 bases between the germline ends. CDR3 in DNA: TGTGCCAGCAGTGAAGGGTTCAACGGGGAGCTGTTTTTT. Protein sequence: CASSEGFNGELFF.

The V gene is TRBV5-1, the J gene TRBJ1-1; no firm D call. Germline V lookup: CDR1 SGHRS, CDR2 YFSETQ. Trimming shortened V by 2 bases and J by 0 bases, and 11 bases separated the two germline ends. The CDR3 runs 15 residues. As DNA, the CDR3 is TGCGCCAGCAGCTTCCGGGGAGCAATGAACACTGAAGCTTTCTTT. This sequence encodes CASSFRGAMNTEAFF.

The V call is TRBV7-9, the J call TRBJ2-7, with a possible D match to TRBD2 (5 bases). V dropped 2 bases and J dropped 1 base, with 9 bases sitting between them. Germline V gene data show CDR1 as SEHNR and CDR2 as FQNEAQ (reference sequence). CDR3 length: 14 amino acids. Written as DNA, the CDR3 is TGTGCCAGCAGCTTACTGGAGGATTCCTACGAGCAGTACTTC. Amino acid sequence: CASSLLEDSYEQYF.

This clonotype was counted a few times. The chain has TRBV5-6 and TRBJ1-1; D remains unclear. The CDR3 loop spans 14 amino acids. Trimming left V 4 bases short and J 1 base short, with 11 bases between. The germline CDR1 and CDR2 sequences are SGHDT and YYEEEE. CDR3 nucleotide sequence: TGTGCCAGCAGCCCGCAGTTGAAGAACACTGAAGCTTTCTTT. This encodes CASSPQLKNTEAFF.

This clonotype was found once. The chain links TRBV28 to TRBJ2-4, with D possibly being TRBD1 or TRBD2 (5 bases each). Germline V gives CDR1 MDHEN, CDR2 SYDVKM. The ends were cut back, 3 bases at V and 1 base at J, with 7 bases in the middle. The CDR3 runs 14 residues. CDR3 in amino acids: CASSFGGAKNIQYF. In DNA form, the CDR3 reads TGTGCCAGCAGTTTTGGGGGTGCCAAAAACATTCAGTACTTC.

This clonotype was detected only a few times. CDR3 coding DNA: TGTGCCGTCCGAGGGGGCAGGGCTAACACTGAAGCTTTCTTT. It is translated as CAVRGGRANTEAFF. The V gene is TRBV28, the J gene TRBJ1-1; 7 bases line up with TRBD1. With 11 bases clipped from V and 2 bases from J, the junction kept 11 bases outside the gene matches. This CDR3 comprises 14 residues. The germline V gene has CDR1 MDHEN and CDR2 SYDVKM.